This T cell receptor (beta chain) was identified during a study of T cell changes during pregnancy in multiple sclerosis. Only in-frame clones appear in the TCRdb table, and some are missing; sequencing was by immunoSEQ multiplex PCR. The profile covers tens of thousands of clones, with around nine tenths appearing a single time and more than 0.9% taken by the ten largest. V lost 4 bases and J lost 6; bases outside the gene matches: 5. Germline lookup yields CDR1 MNHEY and CDR2 SMNVEV (reference sequence). This CDR3 region has 14 residues. Sequences were derived from peripheral blood, sampled in the third trimester of pregnancy. The gene calls are TRBV27 and TRBJ2-2, with 7 bases that match TRBD2. The TCR originated in a female donor with multiple sclerosis, enrolled in a pregnancy study. CDR3: CASSSGLNPGELFF. CDR3 nucleotide sequence: TGTGCCAGCAGTTCGGGACTAAACCCCGGGGAGCTGTTTTTT.